The subject of this entry is one T cell receptor beta chain. This sample stems from a study of T cells in tuberculosis. Profiling relied on immunoSEQ multiplex PCR, and the TCRdb table lists in-frame clones only, not all of them. The table records more than 30,000 clones, roughly 83% of them present only once. Specified time point: new active TB diagnosis, blood taken before or within 7 days of starting treatment. Trimming cost V 1 base and J 0 bases, with 7 bases left between them. This CDR3 has 16 amino acids. CDR1 SGHTA and CDR2 FQGNSA come from the germline V gene. The J gene is TRBJ2-6, the V gene TRBV7-2; D uncertain. The sample here was PBMCs, taken at tuberculosis diagnosis. The clonotype originates from an adult with tuberculosis. The CDR3 DNA reads TGTGCCAGCAGCTTAGACGGGTTCTCTGGGGCCAACGTCCTGACTTTC. Residues: CASSLDGFSGANVLTF.